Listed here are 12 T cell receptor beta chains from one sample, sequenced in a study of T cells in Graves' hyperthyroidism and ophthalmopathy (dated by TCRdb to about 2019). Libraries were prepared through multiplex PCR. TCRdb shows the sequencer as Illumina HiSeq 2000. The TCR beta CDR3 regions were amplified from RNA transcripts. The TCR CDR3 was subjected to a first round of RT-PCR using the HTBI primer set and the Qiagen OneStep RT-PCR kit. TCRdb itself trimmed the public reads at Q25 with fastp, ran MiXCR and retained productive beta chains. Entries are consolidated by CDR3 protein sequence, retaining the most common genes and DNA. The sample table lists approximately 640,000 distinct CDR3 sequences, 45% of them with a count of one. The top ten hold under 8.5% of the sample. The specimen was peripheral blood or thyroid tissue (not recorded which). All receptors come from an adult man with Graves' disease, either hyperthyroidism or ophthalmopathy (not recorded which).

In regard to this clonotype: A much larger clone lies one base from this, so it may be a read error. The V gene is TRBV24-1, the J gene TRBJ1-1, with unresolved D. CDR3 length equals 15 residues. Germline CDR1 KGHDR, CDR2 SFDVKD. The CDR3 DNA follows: TGTGCCACCAGTGATTCCCGGGTCTCGAACATTGAAGCTTTCTTT. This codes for CATSDSRVSNIEAFF.

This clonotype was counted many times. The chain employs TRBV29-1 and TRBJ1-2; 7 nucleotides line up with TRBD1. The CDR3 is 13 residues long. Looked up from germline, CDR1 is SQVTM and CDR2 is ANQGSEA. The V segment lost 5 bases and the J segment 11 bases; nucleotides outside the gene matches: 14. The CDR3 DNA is TGCAGCGTTTCGACAGGGTTGGGCGGGAGATACACCTTC. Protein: CSVSTGLGGRYTF.

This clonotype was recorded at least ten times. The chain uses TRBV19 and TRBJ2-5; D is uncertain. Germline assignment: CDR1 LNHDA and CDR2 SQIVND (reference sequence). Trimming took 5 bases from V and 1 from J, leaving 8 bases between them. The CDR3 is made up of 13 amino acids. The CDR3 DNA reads TGTGCCAGTAGTTCGACGGTCCAAGAGACCCAGTACTTC. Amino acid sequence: CASSSTVQETQYF.

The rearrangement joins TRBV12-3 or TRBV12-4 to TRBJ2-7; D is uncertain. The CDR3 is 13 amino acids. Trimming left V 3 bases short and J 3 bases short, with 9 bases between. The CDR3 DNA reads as TGTGCCAGCAGTTTTCAACAAATCTACGAGCAGTACTTC. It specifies CASSFQQIYEQYF.

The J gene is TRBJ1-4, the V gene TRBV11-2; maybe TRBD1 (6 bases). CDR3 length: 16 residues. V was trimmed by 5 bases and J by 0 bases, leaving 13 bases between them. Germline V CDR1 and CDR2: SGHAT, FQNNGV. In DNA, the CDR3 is TGTGCCAGCAGCACGGGGACATTTGCAACTAATGAAAAACTGTTTTTT. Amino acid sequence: CASSTGTFATNEKLFF.

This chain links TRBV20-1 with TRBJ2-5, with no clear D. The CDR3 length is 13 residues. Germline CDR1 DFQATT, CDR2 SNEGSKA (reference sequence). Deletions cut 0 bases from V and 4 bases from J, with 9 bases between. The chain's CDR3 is CSARDLEAETQYF. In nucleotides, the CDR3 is TGCAGTGCTAGAGACCTCGAAGCAGAGACCCAGTACTTC.

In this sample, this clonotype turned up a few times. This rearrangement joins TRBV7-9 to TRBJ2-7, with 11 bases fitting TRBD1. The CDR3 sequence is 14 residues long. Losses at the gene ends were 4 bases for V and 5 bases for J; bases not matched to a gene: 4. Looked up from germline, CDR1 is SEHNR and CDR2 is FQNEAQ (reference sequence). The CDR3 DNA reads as TGTGCCAGCAGCTCCGGACAGGGGGCCAACGAGCAGTACTTC. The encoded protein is CASSSGQGANEQYF.

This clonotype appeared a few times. The CDR3 DNA is TGTGCCAGCAGCTTGAGACAGGGGGAGATGAACACTGAAGCTTTCTTT. Amino acid sequence: CASSLRQGEMNTEAFF. V and J are TRBV7-9 and TRBJ1-1, with 9 bases fitting TRBD1. The germline CDR1 and CDR2 sequences are SEHNR and FQNEAQ (reference sequence). The CDR3 is 16 residues long. V was clipped by 3 bases and J by 0 bases; unmatched bases: 5.

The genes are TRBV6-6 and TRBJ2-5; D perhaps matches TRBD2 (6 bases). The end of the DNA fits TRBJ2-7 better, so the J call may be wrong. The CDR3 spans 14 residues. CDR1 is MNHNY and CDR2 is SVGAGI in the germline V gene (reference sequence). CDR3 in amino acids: CASNKQGGGNEQYF. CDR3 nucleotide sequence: TGTGCCAGCAACAAGCAGGGTGGAGGGAACGAGCAGTACTTC.

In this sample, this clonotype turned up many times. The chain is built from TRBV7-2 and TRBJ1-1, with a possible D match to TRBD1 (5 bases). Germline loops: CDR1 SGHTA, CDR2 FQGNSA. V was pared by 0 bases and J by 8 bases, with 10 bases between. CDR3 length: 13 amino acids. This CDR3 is CASSLARGREAFF. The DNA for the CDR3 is TGTGCCAGCAGCTTAGCGAGGGGCAGGGAAGCTTTCTTT.

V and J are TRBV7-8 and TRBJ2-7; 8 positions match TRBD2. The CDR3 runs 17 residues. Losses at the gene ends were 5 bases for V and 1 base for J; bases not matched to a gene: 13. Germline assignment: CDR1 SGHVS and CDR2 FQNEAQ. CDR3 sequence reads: CASSHSWSGSLSYEQYF. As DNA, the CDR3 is TGTGCCAGCAGCCACTCATGGAGCGGGAGTTTGTCCTACGAGCAGTACTTC.

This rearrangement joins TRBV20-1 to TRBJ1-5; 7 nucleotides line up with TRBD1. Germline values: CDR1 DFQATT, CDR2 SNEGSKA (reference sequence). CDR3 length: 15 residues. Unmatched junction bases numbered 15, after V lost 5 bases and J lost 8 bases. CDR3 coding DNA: TGCAGTGCTTCCGGGACAGCGGATTTTTGGGAGCCCCAGCATTTT. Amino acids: CSASGTADFWEPQHF.